This T cell receptor beta chain was found in a study of OX40 agonist ivuxolimab in advanced cancers. Libraries were prepared by immunoSEQ multiplex PCR; TCRdb keeps only in-frame clonotypes and omits some of them. The sample consists of about 54,000 clones, approximately 89% of them appearing once. This clone was counted a few times. Its antigen is not known. The CDR3 has 11 amino acids. Study observations and caveats: On average, CD8+ T cells had more expanded clones than CD4+.

Cycle 7 day 1, cycle 4 day 1, and baseline were the timepoints at which blood was sampled. Sequences were derived from CD4+ or CD8+ T cells sorted from blood, sampled in a trial of the OX40 agonist ivuxolimab. The clonotype comes from an adult with an advanced solid tumor such as melanoma, head and neck, liver or kidney cancer. This sequence joins TRBV21-1 and TRBJ1-2. TRBV21-1 is reported as a pseudogene. The CDR3: CASSPPRGYTF. In nucleotides, the CDR3 is TGTGCCAGCAGCCCACCTAGGGGCTACACCTTC.